This T cell receptor beta chain was identified during a study of T cells in Graves' hyperthyroidism and ophthalmopathy. Germline values: CDR1 SGHNT, CDR2 YYREEE (reference sequence). CDR3 size: 15 residues. V shed 2 bases, J shed 10 bases, and the junction held 12 bases outside the gene matches. As concerns this clonotype: A clone one base away is much larger, so this may be a read error.

TCR beta CDR3 regions were amplified from RNA. A set of HTBI primers served as the primers for a first-round RT-PCR of the TCR CDR3. TCRdb redid the calling of the multiplex PCR reads with MiXCR, one entry per CDR3 protein. The sample yields over 500,000 distinct CDR3 sequences, approximately 16% seen once. V usage is TRBV5-4 and J usage is TRBJ2-1; 7 bases map to TRBD1. The specimen was blood. The TCR was taken from a woman aged 25 to 39 with Graves' ophthalmopathy. The CDR3 spells CASSFPGQRTYEQFF. In DNA, the CDR3 is TGTGCCAGCAGCTTTCCGGGACAGCGTACCTACGAGCAGTTCTTC.